The entry that follows covers one T cell receptor (beta chain) sequence. These data originate in a study of blood T cell repertoires in COVID-19. Overall study: The United States, Italy and Spain were the sources of the acute and convalescent COVID-19 samples. Sample material is recorded as cDNA or gDNA derived from T cells, B-cell-depleted T cells, or PBMCs.

Authors' methods: Amplification of reference gene primers was used by the study to estimate nucleated cell counts. Here immunoSEQ multiplex PCR was the method, and the copy in TCRdb shows in-frame clones only, minus some. The V and J calls and clone size were taken over from that table, and D and trimming were inferred from the DNA. This table holds around 100,000 clones, 70% to 85% found once. Germline CDR1 is SNHLY and CDR2 is FYNNEI. The CDR3 contains 13 residues. The J segment lost 2 bases and the V segment lost 9 bases, leaving 5 bases of the junction unmatched. V and J are TRBV2 and TRBJ2-7, with 9 bases fitting TRBD2. The sequence was obtained from a woman older than 75 with active or convalescent COVID-19. The specimen sequenced was peripheral blood. The CDR3 DNA reads as TGTGCCAGTTTAGCGGGAGAAGCCTACGAGCAGTACTTC. Encoded protein: CASLAGEAYEQYF. The variable domain in full, completed from reference TRBV2 and TRBJ2-7, reads EPEVTQTPSHQVTQMGQEVILRCVPISNHLYFYWYRQILGQKVEFLVSFYNNEISEKSEIFDDQFSVERPDGSNFTLKIRSTKLEDSAMYFCASLAGEAYEQYFGPGTRLTVT.